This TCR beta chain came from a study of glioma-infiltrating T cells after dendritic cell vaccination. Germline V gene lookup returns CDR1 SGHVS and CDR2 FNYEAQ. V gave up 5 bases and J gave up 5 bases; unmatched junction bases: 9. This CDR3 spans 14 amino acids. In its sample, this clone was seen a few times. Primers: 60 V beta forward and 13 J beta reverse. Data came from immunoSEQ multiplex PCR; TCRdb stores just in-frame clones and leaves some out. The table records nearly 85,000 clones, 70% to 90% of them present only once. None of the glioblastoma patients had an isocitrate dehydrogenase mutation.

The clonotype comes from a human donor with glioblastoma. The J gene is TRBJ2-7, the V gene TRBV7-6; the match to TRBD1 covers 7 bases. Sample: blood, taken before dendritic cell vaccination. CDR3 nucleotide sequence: TGTGCCAGCAGCCTCGTACAGGGGAACCACGAGCAGTACTTC. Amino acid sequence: CASSLVQGNHEQYF.